This entry lists 23 T cell receptor beta chains sequenced from one sample in a study of technical replicates of blood from a handful of donors. Using immunoSEQ multiplex PCR, the repertoire was profiled, and TCRdb retains in-frame clones only, with some absent. The table includes 80,000 or so clones, 90% to 98% detected once. Material: T cells isolated from PBMCs. The receptor set was obtained from a human donor in good health.

The chain joins TRBV27 to TRBJ2-7; D perhaps matches TRBD1 (6 bases). Between the trimmed V and J ends, which lost 5 bases and 7 bases, there was a span of 24 bases. The CDR3 covers 16 residues. In germline, CDR1 is MNHEY, CDR2 SMNVEV (reference sequence). Here the CDR3 reads CASSLLMSTGMGEQYF. CDR3 DNA sequence: TGTGCCAGCAGTCTGCTGATGAGCACAGGGATGGGTGAGCAGTACTTC.

The rearrangement joins TRBV4-1 to TRBJ1-1, with D possibly being TRBD1 (5 bases). This CDR3 is 14 amino acids long. Germline V gene lookup returns CDR1 MGHRA and CDR2 YSYEKL. The V end was cut by 0 bases, the J end by 4 bases, with 9 bases between. The CDR3 DNA sequence: TGCGCCAGCAGCCAAGACCGGGGGGGCACTGAAGCTTTCTTT. This gives the protein CASSQDRGGTEAFF.

This chain uses TRBV5-4 with TRBJ2-3; possible D gene TRBD2, 5 bases. Germline CDR1 SGHNT, CDR2 YYREEE (reference sequence). The CDR3 consists of 18 residues. Trimming shortened V by 1 base and J by 8 bases, and 26 bases separated the two germline ends. This chain's CDR3 is CASSLYYEGVSFFGTQYF. In DNA form, the CDR3 reads TGTGCCAGCAGCTTGTATTACGAGGGAGTATCCTTTTTCGGTACGCAGTATTTT. Looking up the rest from reference TRBV5-4 and TRBJ2-3 gives the full variable domain: ETGVTQSPTHLIKTRGQQVTLRCSSQSGHNTVSWYQQALGQGPQFIFQYYREEENGRGNFPPRFSGLQFPNYSSELNVNALELDDSALYLCASSLYYEGVSFFGTQYFGPGTRLTVL.

The V call is TRBV10-1, the J call TRBJ2-3, with 7 bases lining up with TRBD2. The CDR3 runs 18 residues. The V gene end was trimmed by 0 bases and the J gene end by 3 bases; junction bases not matched to a gene: 12. Germline lookup yields CDR1 WNHNN and CDR2 SYGVQD (reference sequence). The CDR3 loop reads CASSESLISGTRTDTQYF. The CDR3 coding sequence is TGCGCCAGCAGTGAGTCATTAATCAGCGGGACGCGGACAGATACGCAGTATTTT.

This chain links TRBV6-6 with TRBJ2-7; D is perhaps TRBD2 (5 bases). From germline, CDR1 is MNHNY and CDR2 SVGAGI (reference sequence). Trimming removed 4 bases from V and 6 bases from J, with 19 bases in between. The CDR3 has 15 residues. DNA for the CDR3: TGTGCCAGCAGTTTCGGAATAGCTTGGACTCGCGAGCAGTACTTC. Protein product: CASSFGIAWTREQYF.

The chain links TRBV5-8 to TRBJ1-1; TRBD1 aligns across 7 bases. Germline V lookup: CDR1 SGHTS, CDR2 YDEGEE. CDR3 length: 13 amino acids. The V segment lost 7 bases and the J segment 5 bases; nucleotides outside the gene matches: 8. The CDR3 bases are TGTGCCAGCGGGGTGGGACAGCGGACTGAAGCTTTCTTT. This translates into CASGVGQRTEAFF.

V usage is TRBV27 and J usage is TRBJ1-1, with 10 bases fitting TRBD1. The CDR3 sequence is 18 residues long. Germline V gene data show CDR1 as MNHEY and CDR2 as SMNVEV (reference sequence). V shed 4 bases and J 1 base; nucleotides not matched to a gene: 12. CDR3 sequence reads: CASSSTGGVGFSNTEAFF. The CDR3 bases are TGTGCCAGCAGTTCGACAGGGGGCGTGGGATTCTCGAACACTGAAGCTTTCTTT.

The rearrangement links TRBV5-1 to TRBJ2-7, with D maybe TRBD2 (6 bases). Germline lookup yields CDR1 SGHRS and CDR2 YFSETQ. The CDR3 contains 14 residues. The V end lost 6 bases, the J end lost 5 bases, and 18 bases lay between the germline ends. The CDR3 DNA reads TGCGCCAGCATGAGGGAGGTGTTGTCTAACGAGCAGTACTTC. It yields the protein CASMREVLSNEQYF.

A note on this clone: A read error may account for a junction end that differs from germline. V is TRBV7-2 and J is TRBJ2-3, with D unclear. Germline V CDR1 and CDR2: SGHTA, FQGNSA. The CDR3 is made up of 14 amino acids. DNA of the CDR3: TGTGCCAGCAGCCCGTCGGGTGCGCCAGAAACGCAGTATTTT. Its translation: CASSPSGAPETQYF.

This clone was counted between two and nine times. V and J are TRBV7-9 and TRBJ1-6; D unresolved. Germline CDR1 SEHNR, CDR2 FQNEAQ (reference sequence). V lost 5 bases and J lost 5, with 10 bases in between. This CDR3 has 14 amino acids. CDR3 DNA: TGTGCCAGCAGCCCCACCAGTCATAATTCACCCCTCCACTTT. Its translation: CASSPTSHNSPLHF.

J is TRBJ2-1 and V is TRBV9; tentatively, D is TRBD1 (7 bases). This CDR3 comprises 15 residues. Deletions cut 0 bases from V and 7 bases from J, with 14 bases between. Germline V gives CDR1 SGDLS, CDR2 YYNGEE. The CDR3 reads CASSVEQGGFNEQFF. The CDR3 DNA follows: TGTGCCAGCAGCGTAGAGCAGGGGGGCTTTAATGAGCAGTTCTTC.

J is TRBJ2-3 and V is TRBV15; TRBD2 agrees at 7 bases. V shed 0 bases, J shed 1 base, and the junction held 1 base outside the gene matches. The CDR3 is 15 amino acids. Germline V gene sequence: CDR1 LNHNV, CDR2 YYDKDF (reference sequence). The CDR3 sequence: CATSRDGGGTDTQYF. The DNA for the CDR3 is TGTGCCACCAGCAGAGATGGGGGGGGCACAGATACGCAGTATTTT.

This rearrangement joins TRBV6-5 to TRBJ1-3, with a tentative D call TRBD1 (6 bases). Trimming removed 5 bases at V and 0 bases at J, with 11 bases between. The CDR3 length is 15 residues. Germline lookup yields CDR1 MNHEY and CDR2 SVGAGI. CDR3: CASSIDRLSGNTIYF. CDR3 nucleotides: TGTGCCAGCAGTATCGACAGGCTCTCTGGAAACACCATATATTTT.

CDR3 nucleotide sequence: TGTGCCAGGACAGCTGGTGGCTACACCTTC. Its protein is CARTAGGYTF. The chain employs TRBV2 and TRBJ1-2; D possibly corresponds to TRBD1 (5 bases). The V end lost 9 bases, the J end lost 7 bases, and 9 bases lay between the germline ends. The CDR3 extends over 10 amino acids. Germline assignment: CDR1 SNHLY and CDR2 FYNNEI.

This clone was observed a handful of times. This chain uses TRBV4-1 with TRBJ1-1, with 8 bases identical to TRBD1. The CDR3 covers 16 residues. Per germline, CDR1 MGHRA and CDR2 YSYEKL. Trimming removed 1 base from V and 1 base from J; junction bases left unmatched: 5. CDR3 protein: CASSQVGQGRNTEAFF. The CDR3 DNA reads TGCGCCAGCAGCCAAGTTGGACAGGGAAGGAACACTGAAGCTTTCTTT.

The chain combines TRBV10-3 with TRBJ2-5, with TRBD2 identical over 8 bases. The germline CDR1 and CDR2 sequences are ENHRY and SYGVKD. The CDR3 consists of 18 residues. Trimming at V came to 0 bases and at J to 5 bases, leaving 14 bases not matched to a gene. In DNA, the CDR3 is TGTGCCATCAGTGAGTCTGGCAGTTCCGGCGGGAGGAGGGAGACCCAGTACTTC. Protein product: CAISESGSSGGRRETQYF.

J is TRBJ1-4 and V is TRBV6-5, with D tentatively TRBD1 (5 bases). CDR3 length equals 14 residues. CDR1 is MNHEY, CDR2 SVGAGI, per germline. Between the trimmed V and J ends, which lost 3 bases and 8 bases, there was a span of 13 bases. The CDR3 DNA follows: TGTGCCAGCAGTTATATGGGGGGAAACGAAAAACTGTTTTTT. As protein: CASSYMGGNEKLFF.

The chain joins TRBV10-3 to TRBJ2-7, with TRBD1 matching 8 bases. CDR3 size: 12 residues. V dropped 8 bases and J dropped 2; count of bases not matched to a gene: 2. CDR1 ENHRY and CDR2 SYGVKD come from the germline V gene. CDR3 DNA sequence: TGTGCCATCGGGACAGGAACCTACGAGCAGTACTTC. Protein product: CAIGTGTYEQYF.

V usage is TRBV5-1 and J usage is TRBJ1-4; D possibly corresponds to TRBD1 (5 bases). The ends were cut back, 4 bases at V and 5 bases at J, with 18 bases in the middle. This CDR3 is 16 amino acids long. Germline lookup yields CDR1 SGHRS and CDR2 YFSETQ. CDR3: CASSTTGAGGNEKLFF. The CDR3 DNA follows: TGCGCCAGCAGCACCACAGGTGCGGGAGGGAATGAAAAACTGTTTTTT. Filled out from reference TRBV5-1 and TRBJ1-4, the complete variable domain reads KAGVTQTPRYLIKTRGQQVTLSCSPISGHRSVSWYQQTPGQGLQFLFEYFSETQRNKGNFPGRFSGRQFSNSRSEMNVSTLELGDSALYLCASSTTGAGGNEKLFFGSGTQLSVL.

This chain uses TRBV15 with TRBJ1-2, with D perhaps TRBD1 (5 bases). The germline V and J ends were trimmed by 1 base and 4 bases, with 7 bases remaining between them. The CDR3 runs 13 residues. CDR1 is LNHNV and CDR2 is YYDKDF in the germline V gene (reference sequence). The DNA for the CDR3 is TGTGCCACCAGCAGAGGACAGCCCTATGGCTACACCTTC. Amino acid sequence: CATSRGQPYGYTF.

The rearrangement links TRBV11-3 to TRBJ2-7; D may be TRBD2 (6 bases). The CDR3 runs 14 residues. Germline loops: CDR1 SGHNT, CDR2 YENEEA. V lost 2 bases to trimming and J lost 5 bases, with 13 bases between them. This CDR3 reads CASSLIGGAHEQYF. In DNA, the CDR3 is TGTGCCAGCAGCTTAATCGGGGGAGCCCACGAGCAGTACTTC. The entire variable domain, with the rest obtained from reference TRBV11-3 and TRBJ2-7, is as follows: EAGVVQSPRYKIIEKKQPVAFWCNPISGHNTLYWYLQNLGQGPELLIRYENEEAVDDSQLPKDRFSAERLKGVDSTLKIQPAELGDSAVYLCASSLIGGAHEQYFGPGTRLTVT.

The rearrangement links TRBV15 to TRBJ2-7, with D perhaps matching TRBD1 (5 bases). The CDR3 totals 12 residues. From germline, CDR1 is LNHNV and CDR2 YYDKDF (reference sequence). The V and J ends lost 8 bases and 4 bases respectively, with 12 bases between them. The CDR3 loop is CATGLTDYEQYF. CDR3 DNA sequence: TGTGCCACCGGCCTGACAGATTACGAGCAGTACTTC.

The chain joins TRBV29-1 to TRBJ2-1, with TRBD2 identical over 7 bases. V lost 3 bases, J lost 5 bases, and 7 bases stayed unmatched. Per the germline V gene, CDR1 is SQVTM and CDR2 is ANQGSEA. This CDR3 is 14 amino acids long. In DNA form, the CDR3 reads TGCAGCGTTGAGGTAGAGCGGGGTCACAATGAGCAGTTCTTC. As protein: CSVEVERGHNEQFF.